The clone carrying this TCR beta chain has only one observation. Its antigen is not identified. It was treatment-naive patients with stable or active relapsing-remitting disease who made up the multiple sclerosis controls. Negative isolation was used for CD8+ and CD4+ T cells, and FACS enrichment was applied to TEMRA cells. The data are from a study of CD8 T cells in Susac syndrome. Reverse transcription of 0.5 to 1 ug RNA was performed with random hexamers. The CDR3 of TCR beta was amplified by immunoSEQ multiplex PCR across 54 Vbeta and 13 Jbeta. A single record per CDR3 protein comes from TCRdb applying MiXCR to the immunoSEQ multiplex PCR reads. This sample has approximately 200,000 distinct CDR3 sequences, with 92% found just once. This CDR3 spans 16 amino acids. Germline assignment: CDR1 LGHNA and CDR2 YSLEER. V gave up 0 bases and J gave up 4 bases, with 15 bases separating them. Points from the study as a whole: That the number of individuals in its TCR sequencing and HLA analysis was relatively small was acknowledged by the study.

The rearrangement links TRBV4-3 to TRBJ1-2; tentatively, D is TRBD1 (6 bases). This TCR derives from a human donor with multiple sclerosis. The sequenced sample consisted of CD8+ T cells from PBMCs. The CDR3 is CASSQDGTGTTYGYTF. The CDR3, as DNA: TGCGCCAGCAGCCAAGATGGAACAGGGACCACCTATGGCTACACCTTC.